Below, 13 T cell receptor beta chains from the same sample are listed, as sequenced in a study of CXCR3-negative and CXCR3-positive naive CD8 T cells. UMI-labeled 5' RACE yielded the TRB cDNA libraries. After re-calling the 5' RACE reads, TCRdb lists one entry per CDR3 protein, DNA absent. Its clone listing holds around 81,000 distinct CDR3 sequences. Specimen: naive CXCR3- CD8+ T cells from blood. The subset: CD45RO-CCR7+CD27+CD95- naive CD8+ T cells lacking CXCR3 (TNR3-). The receptors were gathered from a human donor in good health. Some clones in this sample may be carry-over from other donors' samples.

This chain connects TRBV13 to TRBJ2-1; the D call of TRBD1 rests on TCRdb alone, since no DNA is present to check it. Germline lookup yields CDR1 PRHDT and CDR2 FYEKMQ (reference sequence). This CDR3 is 15 amino acids long. CDR3 amino acids: CASSPQGESYNEQFF.

The genes are TRBV7-9 and TRBJ2-1; TCRdb calls TRBD1, which cannot be checked without DNA. The CDR3 has 17 amino acids. The germline gives CDR1 SEHNR, CDR2 FQNEAQ (reference sequence). This CDR3 is CASSFAAGPLSYNEQFF.

The chain combines TRBV28 with TRBJ2-3; checking the TCRdb D call of TRBD2 is not possible without DNA. Looked up from germline, CDR1 is MDHEN and CDR2 is SYDVKM. This CDR3 contains 13 residues. CDR3 sequence reads: CASTLGPLGTQYF.

The V call is TRBV6-2 or TRBV6-3, the J call TRBJ2-3; TCRdb designates TRBD1, a call that cannot be tested without DNA. Looked up from germline, CDR1 is MNHEY and CDR2 is SVGEGT. The CDR3 extends over 15 amino acids. CDR3 residues: CASSFRDRGSDTQYF.

CDR3 region: CASSPPGGGRDGYTF. V and J are TRBV12-3 or TRBV12-4 and TRBJ1-2; TCRdb picks TRBD1, but there is no DNA to check that call. This CDR3 is 15 amino acids long.

The V call is TRBV6-6, the J call TRBJ2-7. Germline CDR1 is MNHNY and CDR2 is SVGAGI (reference sequence). This CDR3 is 14 amino acids long. CDR3 region: CASSTSLESYEQYF.

This chain links TRBV5-1 with TRBJ2-7; TCRdb picks TRBD2, but there is no DNA to check that call. Germline-derived CDR1 and CDR2 are SGHRS and YFSETQ. The CDR3 length is 16 residues. The CDR3 protein is CASSLGLPQGPYEQYF.

V usage is TRBV6-5 and J usage is TRBJ2-1; TCRdb's D call, TRBD1, is unchecked because there is no DNA. Germline CDR1 MNHEY, CDR2 SVGAGI. CDR3 length equals 11 residues. CDR3 sequence: CASTYGGEEFF.

J is TRBJ2-1 and V is TRBV7-9. CDR3 length: 14 amino acids. Germline V gene lookup returns CDR1 SEHNR and CDR2 FQNEAQ (reference sequence). Here the CDR3 reads CASSLEASSNEQFF.

The rearrangement links TRBV19 to TRBJ1-5; TCRdb designates TRBD1, a call that cannot be tested without DNA. Germline lookup yields CDR1 LNHDA and CDR2 SQIVND (reference sequence). This CDR3 spans 14 amino acids. The CDR3 loop is CASSLGQGAQPQHF.

V and J are TRBV28 and TRBJ2-3. CDR3 length equals 12 residues. Germline CDR1 MDHEN, CDR2 SYDVKM. CDR3 protein: CASSLLSDTQYF.

V and J are TRBV20-1 and TRBJ2-3; TCRdb selects TRBD1, and the lack of DNA leaves this call unchecked. Germline assignment: CDR1 DFQATT and CDR2 SNEGSKA (reference sequence). The CDR3 length is 17 residues. The CDR3 here is CSAEDQGVGTRTDTQYF.

The V gene is TRBV7-2, the J gene TRBJ2-7. This CDR3 is 16 amino acids long. Germline V gene data show CDR1 as SGHTA and CDR2 as FQGNSA. CDR3 protein: CASSPRVGRSSYEQYF.